This T cell receptor beta chain is from a study of identical twins. Unmatched junction bases numbered 20, after V lost 5 bases and J lost 3 bases. This CDR3 is built from 19 residues. Germline V gene lookup returns CDR1 LNHDA and CDR2 SQIVND (reference sequence). Note on this clonotype: Its antigen is not known.

The study's findings and limits: The authors drew conclusions from cross-sectional statistical analysis rather than following the same donors. Researchers caution that invariant MAIT and iNKT cells could partly confound zero-insertion analyses. Surplus twin overlap in beta out-of-frame sequences was less pronounced.

A universal primer site came from template switching; cDNA carried unique molecular identifiers. One entry per CDR3 protein results from TCRdb running MiXCR on the 5' RACE reads. The sample carries about 240,000 distinct CDR3 sequences, over 9.5% recorded once. J is TRBJ1-2 and V is TRBV19, with 8 bases identical to TRBD1. The sequence was obtained from a man aged 45-60 years in good health. The specimen sequenced was memory T cells sorted from blood. CDR3 region: CASSSAGTGGPGTHYGYTF. DNA of the CDR3: TGTGCCAGTAGTTCGGCGGGGACAGGAGGGCCGGGGACTCACTATGGCTACACCTTC.